This T cell receptor beta chain derives from a study of T cells in Graves' hyperthyroidism and ophthalmopathy. On the study more broadly: The blood sample was taken at first diagnosis, before treatment began.

Hyperthyroidism of Graves' type that showed no ophthalmopathy progression within 18 months was stable. Aged 18 to 65, the patients had hyperthyroidism that was newly diagnosed and had lasted under 2 months. From germline, CDR1 is SGHDN and CDR2 FVKESK. The ends lost 0 bases at V and 3 bases at J; junction bases unmatched: 8. The CDR3 contains 17 residues. The TCR beta CDR3 regions underwent amplification using RNA transcripts as the source. TCR CDR3 regions were first amplified by RT-PCR with HTBI primers. One entry per CDR3 protein, called by TCRdb with MiXCR from the multiplex PCR reads. The table lists 450,000 to 650,000 distinct CDR3 sequences, about 20% of them singletons.

V gene TRBV14 combines with J gene TRBJ2-5, with 9 bases identical to TRBD2. The sample taken for sequencing was blood. This sequence was found in a man aged 18 to 29 with Graves' hyperthyroidism. The CDR3 is CASSQDRAGGPEETQYF. CDR3 nucleotide sequence: TGTGCCAGCAGCCAAGATAGGGCGGGAGGGCCCGAAGAGACCCAGTACTTC.